The present T cell receptor beta chain was sequenced within a study of siplizumab effects on memory and regulatory T cells. Looked up from germline, CDR1 is GTSNPN and CDR2 is SVGIG (reference sequence). The CDR3 loop spans 13 amino acids. V lost 0 bases and J 2 bases, leaving 7 bases between the germline ends. Some clones are missing from TCRdb's copy, which holds only in-frame ones; the method was immunoSEQ multiplex PCR. The sample includes more than 60,000 clones, 93% of them seen just once. The chain is built from TRBV30 and TRBJ1-2, with D possibly TRBD1 on 6 matching bases. This receptor was obtained from a human donor in good health. The specimen was CD8+ T cells sorted from blood. CDR3 nucleotides: TGTGCCTGGAGTGTCGGGACAAACTATGGCTACACCTTC. As protein: CAWSVGTNYGYTF.